The source of this T cell receptor beta chain is a study of blood T cell repertoires in COVID-19. Assay: immunoSEQ multiplex PCR; the TCRdb copy retains only in-frame clones and omits some. The sample records under 100,000 clones, over 85% being singletons. V shed 5 bases and J shed 3 bases, with 12 bases lying between them. The germline gives CDR1 LNHDA, CDR2 SQIVND (reference sequence). This CDR3 has 14 residues. The V and J genes are TRBV19 and TRBJ2-3; D is possibly TRBD1 (5 bases). The TCR comes from a middle-aged man with active COVID-19. Sequenced input: peripheral blood. In nucleotides, the CDR3 is TGTGCCAGTAGTGATAGGGGCCTGACAGATACGCAGTATTTT. The encoded protein is CASSDRGLTDTQYF.